What follows describes a single T cell receptor (beta chain). This record belongs to a study of blood T cell repertoires in COVID-19. The wider study: Spain, Italy and the United States supplied samples that represented acute and convalescent COVID-19.

The table came from immunoSEQ multiplex PCR; TCRdb's copy has only in-frame clones and leaves some out. The repertoire holds 150,000 to 200,000 clones, around 83% seen once, with roughly 7% in the top ten. The clonotype originates from a woman older than 75 in a cohort sampled during active or convalescent COVID-19. Source material: peripheral blood.

The DNA for the CDR3 is TGCGCCAGCAGCCCCCTGGACGGACGGAAAACTAGCTATGGCTACACCTTC. Translating gives CASSPLDGRKTSYGYTF. The V and J genes are TRBV4-1 and TRBJ1-2; D not certain. Deletions cut 4 bases from V and 4 bases from J, with 22 bases between. Germline-derived CDR1 and CDR2 are MGHRA and YSYEKL. CDR3 length equals 17 residues.